These T cell receptor beta chains were read from a single sample in a study of chemoradiotherapy in HPV16-positive cancers. TCRdb keeps only in-frame clones here, not all; method: immunoSEQ multiplex PCR. The repertoire consists of about 16,000 clones, with about three quarters occurring once and the leading ten covering roughly 8%. The sample in question was tumor tissue, obtained from a patient who underwent chemoradiotherapy. The receptors come from a human donor with HPV-associated anogenital cancer. Both conserved end residues are part of each CDR3. D genes are given only for firm matches. Size tells how often a clone was seen (once, few, many) or the class of an expanded clone, and some rows leave it out.

TRBV9	TRBD2	TRBJ2-1	-	CASSVGLAGANEQFF	TGTGCCAGCAGCGTAGGGCTAGCGGGAGCAAATGAGCAGTTCTTC
TRBV5-6	-	TRBJ1-1	-	CASSSGQREAFF	TGTGCCAGCAGCTCCGGACAGCGTGAAGCTTTCTTT
TRBV7-3	TRBD2	TRBJ2-1	-	CASSPLAGASNEQFF	TGTGCCAGCAGCCCCCTAGCGGGAGCGTCCAATGAGCAGTTCTTC
TRBV28	-	TRBJ1-5	-	CASGRGSPTQPQHF	TGTGCCAGCGGGCGGGGGTCGCCGACCCAGCCCCAGCATTTT
TRBV4-1	-	TRBJ2-7	-	CASTQWEQYF	TGTGCCAGCACCCAATGGGAGCAGTACTTC
TRBV6-1	TRBD1	TRBJ2-2	-	CASSEYGTVNTGELFF	TGTGCCAGCAGTGAATACGGGACAGTGAACACCGGGGAGCTGTTTTTT
TRBV6-4	-	TRBJ1-1	medium-sized	CASSYDLNTEAFF	TGTGCCAGCAGTTACGATCTGAACACTGAAGCTTTCTTT
TRBV6-1	-	TRBJ1-5	medium-sized	CASSSSGPQHF	TGTGCCAGCAGTTCTAGTGGGCCCCAGCATTTT
TRBV29-1	-	TRBJ2-5	-	CSVGGMGETQYF	TGCAGCGTTGGTGGGATGGGAGAGACCCAGTACTTC
TRBV5-1	-	TRBJ2-5	-	CASSLTALQETQYF	TGCGCCAGCAGCTTGACAGCACTCCAAGAGACCCAGTACTTC
TRBV6-6	TRBD1	TRBJ1-2	-	CASSYSKGAGYTF	TGTGCCAGCAGTTACAGTAAGGGGGCAGGCTACACCTTC
TRBV5-1	TRBD1	TRBJ1-2	-	CASSLAGTGGGYTF	TGCGCCAGCAGCTTGGCCGGGACAGGGGGAGGCTACACCTTC
TRBV28	TRBD2	TRBJ2-1	-	CASSSPLAGAYNEQFF	TGTGCCAGCAGTAGTCCTCTAGCGGGAGCTTACAATGAGCAGTTCTTC
TRBV2	-	TRBJ2-7	-	CASSPTGISYEQYF	TGTGCCAGCAGCCCTACAGGGATTTCCTACGAGCAGTACTTC
TRBV11-3	-	TRBJ2-2	-	CASSSLTGELFF	TGTGCCAGCAGCTCCCTCACCGGGGAGCTGTTTTTT
TRBV30	-	TRBJ1-1	few	CAWAVNTEAFF	TGTGCCTGGGCAGTGAACACTGAAGCTTTCTTT
TRBV10-2	-	TRBJ1-1	-	CASSGTLGAEAFF	TGCGCCAGCAGTGGGACCCTGGGGGCTGAAGCTTTCTTT
TRBV7-3	-	TRBJ1-1	few	CASSLSANTEAFF	TGTGCCAGCAGCTTATCCGCGAACACTGAAGCTTTCTTT
TRBV18	-	TRBJ2-3	-	CASSPGNGDTQYF	TGTGCCAGCTCACCGGGCAACGGCGATACGCAGTATTTT
TRBV28	-	TRBJ2-2	once	CASSGGGDNTGELFF	TGTGCCAGCAGTGGAGGGGGCGATAACACCGGGGAGCTGTTTTTT
TRBV7-3	-	TRBJ2-3	-	CASSSPLTDTQYF	TGTGCCAGCAGCTCCCCCCTTACAGATACGCAGTATTTT
TRBV18	-	TRBJ1-2	-	CASSQTSGSSAGYTF	TGTGCCAGCTCACAAACTTCAGGGAGCAGCGCTGGCTACACCTTC
TRBV5-1	-	TRBJ2-7	-	CASRQTTTYEQYF	TGCGCCAGCAGACAGACAACCACCTACGAGCAGTACTTC
TRBV6-5	-	TRBJ1-2	-	CASSYSTRGNGYTF	TGTGCCAGCAGTTACTCTACAAGGGGTAATGGCTACACCTTC
TRBV5-1	-	TRBJ2-1	few	CASSLADEQFF	TGCGCCAGCAGCTTGGCCGATGAGCAGTTCTTC
TRBV6-5	-	TRBJ1-4	-	CASSYSGGTLGKLFF	TGTGCCAGCAGTTACTCGGGGGGGACTTTAGGAAAACTGTTTTTT
TRBV7-9	TRBD2	TRBJ2-1	-	CASSLGTLAGSSYNEQFF	TGTGCCAGCAGCTTAGGTACGCTAGCGGGGAGCTCCTACAATGAGCAGTTCTTC
TRBV29-1	-	TRBJ2-3	-	CSVEEWSQSTDTQYF	TGCAGCGTTGAAGAGTGGAGTCAGAGCACAGATACGCAGTATTTT
TRBV15	-	TRBJ1-2	-	CATSRDRGNYGYTF	TGTGCCACCAGCAGAGATCGGGGGAACTATGGCTACACCTTC
TRBV7-3	TRBD1	TRBJ2-1	few	CASSLGQGAYNEQFF	TGTGCCAGCAGCCTAGGACAGGGGGCCTACAATGAGCAGTTCTTC
TRBV2	-	TRBJ1-5	-	CASMRDSNQPQHF	TGTGCCAGCATGCGGGACTCCAATCAGCCCCAGCATTTT
TRBV4-1	-	TRBJ2-1	few	CASSQTRFNEQFF	TGCGCCAGCAGCCAAACTAGATTTAATGAGCAGTTCTTC
TRBV14	-	TRBJ2-7	few	CASSYNRRAEQYF	TGTGCCAGCAGCTATAACAGGAGGGCCGAGCAGTACTTC
TRBV30	-	TRBJ2-2	-	CAWSVRGNGELFF	TGTGCCTGGAGTGTACGTGGGAACGGGGAGCTGTTTTTT
TRBV20-1	-	TRBJ1-5	-	CSARDPPQHF	TGCAGTGCTAGAGACCCCCCCCAGCATTTT
TRBV1	-	TRBJ1-2	-	CTSSQDRDYGYTF	TGCACCAGCAGCCAAGACAGGGACTATGGCTACACCTTC
TRBV19	-	TRBJ1-1	-	CASSSGTKAFF	TGTGCCAGTAGTAGCGGGACAAAAGCTTTCTTT
TRBV18	TRBD1	TRBJ1-3	-	CASSPGQADSGNTIYF	TGTGCCAGCTCTCCAGGACAGGCGGACTCTGGAAACACCATATATTTT
TRBV5-4	TRBD1	TRBJ1-2	-	CASSPPPRGRNYGYTF	TGTGCCAGCAGCCCGCCCCCCAGGGGGCGAAACTATGGCTACACCTTC
TRBV18	-	TRBJ2-7	-	CASSPPAARSYEQYF	TGTGCCAGCTCACCACCTGCAGCCCGCTCCTACGAGCAGTACTTC
TRBV7-2	-	TRBJ1-5	-	CASSLAGRTQPQHF	TGTGCCAGCAGCTTAGCGGGCAGAACGCAGCCCCAGCATTTT
TRBV11-3	TRBD2	TRBJ2-7	-	CASSLGIRAGASYEQYF	TGTGCCAGCAGCTTAGGGATTAGGGCGGGAGCTTCCTACGAGCAGTACTTC
TRBV4-1	-	TRBJ2-5	few	CASSPPSAEGETQYF	TGCGCCAGCAGCCCACCTTCGGCCGAGGGAGAGACCCAGTACTTC
TRBV29-1	-	TRBJ2-5	-	CSVGLLETQYF	TGCAGCGTTGGACTTCTGGAGACCCAGTACTTC
TRBV7-6	TRBD2	TRBJ2-5	few	CASSPSGRASWETQYF	TGTGCCAGCAGCCCTAGCGGGAGGGCTAGTTGGGAGACCCAGTACTTC
TRBV5-5	-	TRBJ2-5	once	CASSFNTGAREYF	TGTGCCAGCAGCTTTAACACGGGAGCCCGCGAGTACTTC
TRBV2	-	TRBJ2-1	few	CASSENLGEQFF	TGTGCCAGCAGTGAAAACCTGGGTGAGCAGTTCTTC
TRBV27	TRBD1	TRBJ2-7	-	CASSGDRASYEQYF	TGTGCCAGCAGTGGGGACAGAGCGTCCTACGAGCAGTACTTC